This TCR beta chain comes out of a study of blood T cell repertoires in COVID-19. Study-level background: The United States, Italy and Spain provided the acute and convalescent COVID-19 samples.

Across roughly 25 US areas, participants ranged in age from about 18 to 100 years. Membership in each cohort depended on participant-reported clinical history. Clones were read by immunoSEQ multiplex PCR, and TCRdb kept only the in-frame ones, dropping some. The data hold 260,000 or so clones, with about 91% observed a single time. This clone has only a few counts. CDR3 size: 13 residues. Trimming shortened V by 6 bases and J by 1 base, and 9 bases separated the two germline ends. Germline CDR1 SEHNR, CDR2 FQNEAQ (reference sequence). Sequenced material: PBMCs or T cells enriched from blood (not recorded which). The chain recombines TRBV7-9 with TRBJ1-1, with a weak D call TRBD1 (5 bases). The TCR comes from a woman under 40 with acute COVID-19. CDR3 in DNA: TGTGCCAGCAGAGATACAGGGAACACTGAAGCTTTCTTT. Translated: CASRDTGNTEAFF.